The present TCR beta chain was sequenced within a study of cytomegalovirus exposure and HLA in healthy donors listed by TCRdb under 2017. Concerning the study at large: An earlier analysis of 587 of the donors reported under 300 Gb of sequence data and 117 million unique TCR beta sequences obtained from approximately 180 million T cells. All discovery cohort repertoires had been generated on a single sequencing platform. To predict cytomegalovirus infection status, the study brought together high-throughput TCR immunosequencing, statistical association of individual TCRs with disease status, and machine learning. Of the 300 to 500 genotyped donors, over 80% were placed in the genetic ancestry cluster associated with self-reported Caucasian donors. Several DR-DQ haplotypes were treated as single units for association and clustering because of strong linkage in the cohort. The study used immunosequencing to profile the T cell repertoires of approximately 690 subjects and linked those repertoires to cytomegalovirus serostatus. In a later genetic analysis, genome-wide SNP genotypes for about three fifths of the roughly 670 donors were used, and that subset was treated as a discovery cohort. Across approximately 400 genotyped donors of the cohort, an average of approximately 240,000 unique TCR beta nucleotide sequences per donor were sequenced, and approximately 17% of those sequences were non-productive. A separate validation cohort of about 110 different subjects was used in addition to the 666-subject first cohort. The number of donors typed differed by locus, with about 629-640 for A, B, C, DRB1 and DQB1, more than 500 for DQA1, 600 to 610 for DPA1, and some 440 for DPB1. Donor age, sex, ethnicity and CMV serostatus were collected together with the repertoire data. Rather than drawing on any new phenotypic data, the later analysis identified candidate immune exposures from TCR beta sequences and the way those sequences occurred across donors. HLA typing covered class I and class II loci at four-digit resolution. An earlier analysis of nearly 600 of the donors applied high-throughput TCR beta sequencing to assess whether each TCR beta V gene segment acted as functional or pseudogenic. Approximately 300 gigabases of sequencing data and roughly 80 million unique TCR sequences made up an early release that covered about 640 HLA-typed donors. A later analysis re-analyzed previously published TCR beta repertoires from roughly 600 donors and added high-resolution HLA genotyping to study TCR occurrence patterns. The study aimed to test whether cataloging public T cell receptors could reveal signatures of past pathogen exposure. Broader findings and caveats from the paper: Most CMV-associated TCR beta chains appeared to be HLA-restricted in a later analysis, and the HLA associations seemed to be driven largely by CMV exposure. The presence/absence analyses assumed that sequencing depth was roughly uniform across donors, and that assumption may not be true. In an earlier analysis of around 500 of the donors, most TCR beta V segments appeared in productive rearrangements about 87% or about 30% of the time, broadly matching IMGT annotations. A cluster of highly shared sequence variants was judged likely to be a technical artifact of the sequencing pipeline. A total of fewer than 200 TCR beta chains were listed by the study as associated with cytomegalovirus. When HLA alleles, especially DR and DQ, strongly co-occurred, TCR associations were difficult to assign to individual alleles. In a later analysis, about 16,000 TCR beta sequences were associated with specific HLA alleles at a false discovery rate of 0.05. Because the 87-base-pair reads could not distinguish some IMGT-functional V segments, including TRBV6-2 and TRBV6-3, those segments were excluded. Only TCR beta chains were sequenced in this cohort, and the absence of alpha or paired-chain data limited detectable features. Correlated functional status among segregating V segments might reflect linkage disequilibrium, but an unknown experimental factor could not be ruled out. HLA typing was unavailable for some donors at each locus, so association tests used only the typed subset. Several of the top co-occurrence clusters appeared to be linked to parvovirus B19, influenza, CMV and Epstein-Barr virus, according to a later analysis. A later analysis found that HLA-associated TCR beta chains were more clonally expanded and had lower generation probabilities than equally common non-associated chains. Because counts were too low, roughly 17 rarely observed V segments, including chromosome 9 orphons, were left out of the earlier analysis of some 640 of the donors. For the cohort, immune exposure information was limited to CMV serostatus. Compared with the 666-donor mean, donors in an Asian-associated ancestry cluster had fewer N-insertions in productive TCRs, according to a later genetic analysis. Most TCR sequences were observed very rarely across donors, whereas some public TCRs were present in many individuals. An association between a missense DCLRE1C variant and V-gene and J-gene trimming of TCR beta chains was found in a later genetic analysis and replicated in an independent cohort. In vitro tests confirmed that a few of the cytomegalovirus-associated TCR beta chains recognize cytomegalovirus antigens. In a later analysis, the rate of TCR association differed among HLA loci, with DRB1 alleles having the most associated TCRs and HLA-C alleles having the fewest. A further reported finding was that TCR beta sequences accurately predicted the HLA-A and HLA-B alleles for most subjects in the first cohort. In both the original and validation cohorts, the classifier was reported to diagnose cytomegalovirus status with high specificity and sensitivity. According to the authors, the approach could potentially be generalized to other disease states and immunological phenotypes.

In total, 600 or so healthy bone marrow donors made up the cohort. Cohort members were all nominally healthy when sampled, although unrecorded immune exposures were likely present. The donor tested CMV seronegative and was one of the 352 seronegative cohort members. A peripheral blood sample was collected from each donor, and TCR beta sequencing was performed on peripheral blood mononuclear cells. Genomic DNA extraction from the blood cell samples was performed with the Qiagen DNeasy Blood Extraction Kit. As regards this clone: What this receptor recognizes is not known. One base away there is no much larger clone; base qualities are not given.

Libraries came from the immunoSEQ multiplex PCR assay. A mixture of 60 forward primers for TCR Vbeta segments and 13 reverse primers for TCR Jbeta segments was used in the multiplex PCR. The CDR3 region of rearranged TCR beta genes was amplified from genomic DNA with a multiplex PCR assay. The amplified TCR beta libraries were sequenced on the Illumina HiSeq System as 87-base-pair reads. In the original analysis: In a later analysis, roughly 80 million unique TCR beta chains were counted across the 650 to 700 repertoires, and some 10 million of these chains were shared by at least two donors. To remove PCR and sequencing errors, raw reads were error-corrected and collapsed into unique sequences using a nearest-neighbor algorithm that merged closely related sequences. CDR3 sequences were aligned to IMGT reference sequences to assign V, D and J gene segments. For a sequence to be retained, a match of at least six nucleotides to both a V gene segment and a J gene segment was required. A rearrangement was called productive if the CDR3 had no stop codons and remained in frame with V and J, and every other rearrangement was called non-productive. Following IMGT convention, CDR3 was defined as the stretch from the second conserved V-encoded cysteine to the conserved J-encoded phenylalanine. Sequences without an unambiguous match to a single V gene segment were excluded from the earlier analysis of 500 to 700 of the donors. In an earlier analysis of about 590 of the donors, a V segment was called functional when productive rearrangements were above 56.7%, and segregating when the standard deviation between donors exceeded 5%. A statistical classification framework was developed to diagnose cytomegalovirus status using the catalog of TCR beta chain sequences. A later analysis assigned V and J genes by comparing TCR nucleotide sequences with IMGT/GENE-DB human TR gene sequences. The TCRdist pipeline was used in a later analysis to assign CDR3 sequences and most-parsimonious VDJ recombination scenarios. In a later analysis, each TCR beta chain was defined by its CDR3 amino acid sequence together with its V-gene family, and reads lacking a unique V-gene family were excluded. A later analysis removed several hundred highly shared, low-generation-probability nucleotide sequences to deal with suspected cross-contamination and a sequencing artifact. In a later analysis, a clonal expansion index was calculated for each public chain from normalized within-repertoire ranks of inferred template counts. In a later analysis, generation probabilities were computed using a VDJ recombination model fitted to out-of-frame rearrangements, and the results were checked against IGoR. In a later analysis, TCR-TCR, TCR-HLA and TCR-CMV co-occurrence was scored with hypergeometric tests, and a repertoire-size bias correction was applied to TCR pairs. False discovery rates were estimated in a later analysis by permuting HLA or CMV assignments 20 times. A later analysis grouped co-occurring TCRs with DBSCAN, adding TCRdist sequence similarity when clustering within HLA-allele-positive subsets. Repertoires with fewer than 30,000 or more than 120,000 public chains, plus five repertoires with anomalous nucleotide sharing, were excluded from co-occurrence clustering. TCRdb mirrors the immuneACCESS table, restricted to in-frame sequences. Some clones are absent from its copies; in checked studies, under half trace to an unresolved V gene, and the reason for the others is unknown. That table is the source of V, J and clone size, and D and trimming were worked out from the DNA. This sample gives fewer than 200,000 clones in total; roughly 85% of them show up just once. The ten largest make up about 1.3% of the sample.

CDR1 and CDR2 (MNHEY, SVGAGI) derive from the germline V gene. Measured from the cysteine to the phenylalanine, the CDR3 is 16 residues long. The read is trimmed to its CDR3 DNA, 48 bases read in frame from base 1. V ends up 0 bases short and J 3 bases short, with an unmatched junction base count of 6. Recombination joined TRBV6-5 with TRBJ2-3; 7 bases in between match TRBD2. The TCR was taken from a man aged 30-40 years in good health and CMV-seronegative. The specimen sequenced was PBMCs. The CDR3 region has the sequence CASSYSGGRKTDTQYF. The nucleotides read TGTGCCAGCAGTTACTCAGGCGGGAGAAAAACAGATACGCAGTATTTT.